This T cell receptor (beta chain) was recorded in a study of blood T cell repertoires in COVID-19. Profiling relied on immunoSEQ multiplex PCR, and the TCRdb table lists in-frame clones only, not all of them. Of approximately 100,000 clones listed, roughly nine tenths are singletons. Germline assignment: CDR1 SNHLY and CDR2 FYNNEI. The CDR3 runs to 14 residues. The ends lost 5 bases at V and 2 bases at J; junction bases unmatched: 5. This receptor was obtained from a human donor in a cohort sampled during active COVID-19. Sequences were obtained from peripheral blood. This chain uses TRBV2 with TRBJ2-7, with 8 bases aligning to TRBD2. CDR3 region: CASSQRGFTYEQYF. The CDR3 DNA sequence: TGTGCCAGCAGTCAGCGGGGGTTCACCTACGAGCAGTACTTC.